Following are 9 T cell receptor beta chains from one sample sequenced in a study of cytomegalovirus exposure and HLA in healthy donors. PCR was performed using 60 Vbeta and 13 Jbeta primers. The repertoire was sequenced with immunoSEQ multiplex PCR; TCRdb's copy has only in-frame clones and lacks some. Of 30,000 or so clones detected, about 60% appear once; the ten largest clones hold about a fifth. Input material: PBMCs. Source of these receptors: a man aged 50 to 60 in good health and CMV-seropositive.

This clone was observed once. This rearrangement joins TRBV5-4 to TRBJ2-3; TRBD2 aligns across 7 bases. The CDR3 is 16 amino acids. V lost 5 bases to trimming and J lost 2 bases; unmatched junction nucleotides: 11. Per germline, CDR1 SGHNT and CDR2 YYREEE (reference sequence). The CDR3: CASRDGGRGNTDTQYF. The CDR3, as DNA: TGTGCCAGCAGGGACGGAGGGCGGGGGAACACAGATACGCAGTATTTT. Supplemented by reference TRBV5-4 and TRBJ2-3, the full variable domain reads ETGVTQSPTHLIKTRGQQVTLRCSSQSGHNTVSWYQQALGQGPQFIFQYYREEENGRGNFPPRFSGLQFPNYSSELNVNALELDDSALYLCASRDGGRGNTDTQYFGPGTRLTVL.

The rearrangement uses TRBV9 and TRBJ2-1; D call uncertain. Germline assignment: CDR1 SGDLS and CDR2 YYNGEE. The CDR3 is 13 residues long. V was shortened by 3 bases and J by 0 bases, with 4 bases between the two germline ends. The CDR3: CASSESSYNEQFF. The CDR3 nucleotides are TGTGCCAGCAGCGAGAGCTCCTACAATGAGCAGTTCTTC. The full variable domain, rest sourced from reference TRBV9 and TRBJ2-1, is DSGVTQTPKHLITATGQRVTLRCSPRSGDLSVYWYQQSLDQGLQFLIQYYNGEERAKGNILERFSAQQFPDLHSELNLSSLELGDSALYFCASSESSYNEQFFGPGTRLTVL.

The gene calls are TRBV25-1 and TRBJ1-5; 7 bases are a match to TRBD1. Unmatched junction bases numbered 9, after V lost 4 bases and J lost 9 bases. This CDR3 spans 14 amino acids. Per germline, CDR1 MGHDK and CDR2 SYGVNS. The CDR3 bases are TGTGCCAGCAGTGGCCCGGGACAGAGCGGGCCCCAGCATTTT. It yields the protein CASSGPGQSGPQHF.

The chain couples TRBV7-8 to TRBJ1-5; 8 bases line up with TRBD1. The germline V gene has CDR1 SGHVS and CDR2 FQNEAQ. The CDR3 is made up of 18 amino acids. J was trimmed by 2 bases and V by 4 bases; bases with no gene match: 13. The CDR3 protein is CASSSGTGKYYRNQPQHF. Written as DNA, the CDR3 is TGTGCCAGCAGCTCCGGGACAGGAAAATACTACCGCAATCAGCCCCAGCATTTT.

This chain uses TRBV4-1 with TRBJ2-7; a weak D match, TRBD1 (6 bases). In germline, CDR1 is MGHRA, CDR2 YSYEKL. V dropped 4 bases and J dropped 2 bases, with 15 bases sitting between them. This CDR3 region has 15 residues. CDR3 nucleotides: TGCGCCAGCAGCCTCTATACAGGGTCTACCTACGAGCAGTACTTC. This gives the protein CASSLYTGSTYEQYF.

This chain connects TRBV29-1 to TRBJ2-5; D may be TRBD1 (6 bases). The CDR3 contains 14 residues. V lost 4 bases to trimming and J lost 2 bases, with 14 bases between them. The germline V gene encodes CDR1 SQVTM and CDR2 ANQGSEA. The CDR3 protein is CSVGGLWGQETQYF. The CDR3 region has the DNA TGCAGCGTTGGGGGGCTGTGGGGGCAAGAGACCCAGTACTTC.

The V and J genes are TRBV28 and TRBJ1-2, with TRBD1 matching over 9 bases. This CDR3 contains 15 residues. Germline V gene sequence: CDR1 MDHEN, CDR2 SYDVKM. Trimming removed 5 bases from V and 6 bases from J; junction bases left unmatched: 10. CDR3 residues: CASSPIDRGSHGYTF. The CDR3 nucleotides are TGTGCCAGCAGTCCCATCGACAGGGGGTCGCATGGCTACACCTTC.

Only one count was recorded for this clone. J is TRBJ1-1 and V is TRBV14, with a possible D match to TRBD1 (6 bases). Between the trimmed V and J ends, which lost 2 bases and 6 bases, there was a span of 22 bases. This CDR3 contains 17 residues. Germline values: CDR1 SGHDN, CDR2 FVKESK. The CDR3 here is CASSQWGGRTRWAEAFF. In nucleotides, the CDR3 is TGTGCCAGCAGCCAATGGGGGGGCAGGACCCGGTGGGCTGAAGCTTTCTTT.

The rearrangement links TRBV10-3 to TRBJ2-7; possibly TRBD2 for D (6 bases). This CDR3 is built from 15 residues. Germline CDR1 ENHRY, CDR2 SYGVKD. V lost 4 bases, J lost 3 bases, and 16 bases lay in between. The CDR3 nucleotides are TGTGCCATCAGTGGGGGGGTGACTCGAGTCTACGAGCAGTACTTC. Amino acids: CAISGGVTRVYEQYF.